This T cell receptor beta chain was observed in a study of blood T cell repertoires in COVID-19. Study information: Samples representing acute and convalescent COVID-19 were sourced from the United States, Italy and Spain.

Original methodology: Amplification from reference gene primers served as the basis for estimated nucleated cell counts. Repertoires were generated with immunoSEQ multiplex PCR, while TCRdb's copy carries only in-frame clones and drops some. That table gives V, J and clone size, and the DNA gave D and trimming. The sample holds 110,000 to 150,000 clones, around 86% seen once. V was shortened by 4 bases and J by 0 bases, with 10 bases between the two germline ends. The CDR3 contains 14 residues. CDR1 is LNHDA and CDR2 is SQIVND in the germline V gene (reference sequence). This sequence originates from a man aged 60-69 years who had recovered from COVID-19. The chain is built from TRBV19 and TRBJ2-7; D might be TRBD1 (6 bases). The sample comprised PBMCs or T cells enriched from blood (not recorded which). CDR3 sequence (DNA): TGTGCCAGTAGTAGGACAGCGAACTCCTACGAGCAGTACTTC. Translation gives CASSRTANSYEQYF.